The 20 T cell receptor beta chains below all came from one sample that was sequenced in a study of cytomegalovirus exposure and HLA in healthy donors. Profiled with immunoSEQ multiplex PCR; TCRdb holds only in-frame clones, not every one. The table includes some 180,000 clones, about nine tenths detected once. Material for sequencing was PBMCs. The receptors come from a man aged 25 to 40 in good health and CMV-seropositive.

The rearrangement joins TRBV9 to TRBJ2-7; 7 bases agree with TRBD1. Looked up from germline, CDR1 is SGDLS and CDR2 is YYNGEE. The CDR3 sequence is 15 residues long. The V gene end was trimmed by 5 bases and the J gene end by 1 base; junction bases not matched to a gene: 9. The CDR3 region has the DNA TGTGCCAGCAGTCCAGGGACAGCCAGTTCCTACGAGCAGTACTTC. The encoded protein is CASSPGTASSYEQYF.

This clone was picked up a small number of times. The chain carries TRBV6-6 and TRBJ2-3; tentative D call: TRBD2 (6 bases). Deletions cut 6 bases from V and 3 bases from J, with 16 bases between. This CDR3 spans 15 amino acids. Germline V gene data show CDR1 as MNHNY and CDR2 as SVGAGI (reference sequence). CDR3 DNA sequence: TGTGCCAGCAGCCGCGGGGAAATGGAAACAGATACGCAGTATTTT. Translated: CASSRGEMETDTQYF.

The J gene is TRBJ2-4, the V gene TRBV7-9; 7 bases are shared with TRBD1. The CDR3 has 14 residues. The V gene's germline CDR1 is SEHNR and CDR2 FQNEAQ (reference sequence). The J segment lost 11 bases and the V segment lost 5 bases, leaving 12 bases of the junction unmatched. The CDR3 sequence: CASSPNTGTALQYF. The CDR3 nucleotides read TGTGCCAGCAGCCCCAATACCGGGACAGCACTTCAGTACTTC.

In its sample, this clone was seen once. The CDR3 spells CASSLVGRSYEQYF. The CDR3 nucleotides are TGCGCCAGCAGCTTGGTCGGCAGGTCCTACGAGCAGTACTTC. The chain links TRBV5-1 to TRBJ2-7; no clear D. CDR1 and CDR2 from the germline V gene are SGHRS and YFSETQ. Trimming removed 0 bases at V and 1 base at J, with 8 bases between. The CDR3 runs to 14 residues. The whole variable domain, filled in from reference TRBV5-1 and TRBJ2-7, reads KAGVTQTPRYLIKTRGQQVTLSCSPISGHRSVSWYQQTPGQGLQFLFEYFSETQRNKGNFPGRFSGRQFSNSRSEMNVSTLELGDSALYLCASSLVGRSYEQYFGPGTRLTVT.

The chain is built from TRBV18 and TRBJ1-4; 7 nucleotides match TRBD1. The V gene's germline CDR1 is KGHSH and CDR2 LQKENI. The junction had 21 bases not matched to a gene; V was cut back by 4 bases and J by 7 bases. This CDR3 spans 19 amino acids. The CDR3 coding sequence is TGTGCCAGCTCACAACTAGGACAGGCAACTTCTGGGACTGGTGAAAAACTGTTTTTT. Protein sequence: CASSQLGQATSGTGEKLFF.

This rearrangement joins TRBV7-7 to TRBJ2-1, with D unresolved. Germline V lookup: CDR1 SSHAT, CDR2 FNYEAQ (reference sequence). The V and J ends lost 1 base and 5 bases respectively, with 12 bases between them. The CDR3 runs to 15 residues. The DNA for the CDR3 is TGTGCCAGCAGCTTAGGAAGCGTAAGGAACAATGAGCAGTTCTTC. Translated, it gives CASSLGSVRNNEQFF.

V and J are TRBV9 and TRBJ2-7, with 9 bases that match TRBD2. V trimming: 4 bases; J trimming: 2 bases; junction bases outside the gene matches: 10. The CDR3 runs to 16 residues. Germline V lookup: CDR1 SGDLS, CDR2 YYNGEE. The chain's CDR3 is CASSQSGSGSTYEQYF. The CDR3 DNA is TGTGCCAGCAGCCAAAGCGGTAGCGGGAGCACCTACGAGCAGTACTTC.

This clone was observed a few times. The genes are TRBV6-4 and TRBJ2-7; tentative D call: TRBD1 (5 bases). This CDR3 spans 13 amino acids. Trimming removed 2 bases from V and 3 bases from J, with 8 bases in between. The germline V gene has CDR1 MRHNA and CDR2 SNTAGT. CDR3 DNA: TGTGCCAGCAGTGACCCGACAGTCTACGAGCAGTACTTC. As protein: CASSDPTVYEQYF.

The chain combines TRBV4-1 with TRBJ1-5; tentative D call: TRBD1 (6 bases). V was pared by 0 bases and J by 2 bases, with 14 bases between. CDR1 is MGHRA, CDR2 YSYEKL, per germline. The CDR3 is 17 residues long. CDR3 nucleotides: TGCGCCAGCAGCCAAGATGTGGGGAGGGGGGGCAATCAGCCCCAGCATTTT. This encodes CASSQDVGRGGNQPQHF.

The V gene is TRBV11-3, the J gene TRBJ2-1; no definite D call. From germline, CDR1 is SGHNT and CDR2 YENEEA. V was clipped by 5 bases and J by 6 bases, with 14 bases between them. The CDR3 contains 14 residues. CDR3 in amino acids: CASSPGRSLNEQFF. The CDR3 region has the DNA TGTGCCAGCAGCCCCGGTCGCAGCCTCAATGAGCAGTTCTTC.

The rearrangement links TRBV5-6 to TRBJ1-2; 10 positions match TRBD1. Per the germline V gene, CDR1 is SGHDT and CDR2 is YYEEEE. Trimming cost V 4 bases and J 11 bases; bases outside gene matches: 2. CDR3 length: 11 amino acids. The chain's CDR3 is CASSPDRGYTF. The DNA of the CDR3 is TGTGCCAGCAGCCCGGACAGGGGGTACACCTTC.

V is TRBV7-9 and J is TRBJ2-1; TRBD2 might be the D (5 bases). The CDR3 runs 16 residues. Trimming removed 4 bases from V and 2 bases from J, with 15 bases in between. CDR1 is SEHNR and CDR2 is FQNEAQ in the germline V gene (reference sequence). The CDR3 sequence: CASSSWTVGPYNEQFF. CDR3 DNA sequence: TGTGCCAGCAGCTCCTGGACTGTCGGGCCCTACAATGAGCAGTTCTTC.

The rearrangement uses TRBV18 and TRBJ1-5; D gene uncertain. The CDR3 has 14 amino acids. CDR1 is KGHSH, CDR2 LQKENI, per germline. V lost 2 bases to trimming and J lost 7 bases, with 12 bases between them. CDR3 in DNA: TGTGCCAGCTCACCAGAACGGTCTGGCCAGCCCCAGCATTTT. Translating it yields CASSPERSGQPQHF. Based on the CDR3 plus reference TRBV18 and TRBJ1-5, the full variable domain is NAGVMQNPRHLVRRRGQEARLRCSPMKGHSHVYWYRQLPEEGLKFMVYLQKENIIDESGMPKERFSAEFPKEGPSILRIQQVVRGDSAAYFCASSPERSGQPQHFGDGTRLSIL.

This clone was recorded a few times. The chain links TRBV28 to TRBJ1-5; D call uncertain. V lost 5 bases, J lost 2 bases, and 16 bases lay in between. The CDR3 has 16 residues. Germline CDR1 is MDHEN and CDR2 is SYDVKM. The DNA for the CDR3 is TGTGCCAGCAGTAGACGGAGGGAAACGGGCAATCAGCCCCAGCATTTT. Protein sequence: CASSRRRETGNQPQHF.

The chain joins TRBV6-5 to TRBJ2-5; 8 bases are a match to TRBD1. Germline V gene sequence: CDR1 MNHEY, CDR2 SVGAGI. J lost 4 bases, V lost 6 bases, and 10 bases had no gene match. This CDR3 region has 15 residues. CDR3 coding DNA: TGTGCCAGCAGCGGACAGGGTAGCGTCGTAGAGACCCAGTACTTC. Protein: CASSGQGSVVETQYF.

This rearrangement joins TRBV7-2 to TRBJ2-3; the D is unclear. V was cut by 4 bases and J by 6 bases, with 5 bases left in between. The CDR3 runs to 11 residues. In germline, CDR1 is SGHTA, CDR2 FQGNSA. Written as DNA, the CDR3 is TGTGCCAGCAGCTCTAGGGATACGCAGTATTTT. Its protein product is CASSSRDTQYF.

V is TRBV28 and J is TRBJ1-2, with TRBD1 matching over 10 bases. This CDR3 comprises 16 residues. Germline-derived CDR1 and CDR2 are MDHEN and SYDVKM. With 7 bases clipped from V and 4 bases from J, the junction kept 12 bases outside the gene matches. The DNA for the CDR3 is TGTGCCAGCACCTGGACAGGGGGGTATACGAGCTATGGCTACACCTTC. This gives the protein CASTWTGGYTSYGYTF.

The CDR3 is CASSLAGPGPLAYTF. The DNA for the CDR3 is TGTGCCAGCAGCTTAGCGGGGCCAGGTCCCCTTGCCTACACCTTC. The J gene is TRBJ1-2, the V gene TRBV7-9, with D possibly being TRBD1 (5 bases). The germline gives CDR1 SEHNR, CDR2 FQNEAQ (reference sequence). This CDR3 region has 15 residues. V lost 0 bases, J lost 10 bases, and 18 bases lay in between.

V usage is TRBV11-3 and J usage is TRBJ1-6; TRBD1 is a possible D gene (6 bases). The CDR3 is 16 residues long. CDR1 and CDR2 (germline): SGHNT, YENEEA. The germline V and J ends were trimmed by 0 bases and 2 bases, with 8 bases remaining between them. CDR3 in DNA: TGTGCCAGCAGCTTAGAGGGGGGCGCCTATAATTCACCCCTCCACTTT. Its translation is CASSLEGGAYNSPLHF.

The J gene is TRBJ2-3, the V gene TRBV9; 10 positions agree with TRBD2. Germline V lookup: CDR1 SGDLS, CDR2 YYNGEE. This CDR3 region has 18 residues. V gave up 1 base and J gave up 3 bases; unmatched junction bases: 11. The CDR3 region is CASSVSAGGQWETDTQYF. Here the CDR3 DNA reads TGTGCCAGCAGCGTATCAGCGGGGGGGCAGTGGGAAACAGATACGCAGTATTTT.